This is a list of T cell receptor beta chains from one sample in a study of blood T cell repertoires in COVID-19. Using immunoSEQ multiplex PCR, the repertoire was profiled, and TCRdb retains in-frame clones only, with some absent. Here the sample spans approximately 400,000 clones, more than 75% being singletons. Sequences were obtained from PBMCs or T cells enriched from blood (not recorded which). These TCRs come from a man under 40 who had recovered from COVID-19. The CDR3 runs from the conserved cysteine through the conserved F or W. The order of the fields is J gene, clone size, D gene, V gene, CDR3 protein, CDR3 DNA. The D gene is left open where the match is weak. The size of a clone is reported for some rows only, either as once, few or many, or as a class for expanded clones.

>TRBJ1-1|NA|TRBD1|TRBV6-5
CASRPTGGTEAFF
TGTGCCAGCAGGCCCACAGGGGGCACTGAAGCTTTCTTT
>TRBJ2-7|NA|NA|TRBV6-1
CASSEGGAFYEQYF
TGTGCCAGCAGTGAAGGGGGCGCTTTCTACGAGCAGTACTTC
>TRBJ1-6|few|NA|TRBV6-5
CASKIGTLGGSPLHF
TGTGCCAGCAAAATAGGGACCTTGGGGGGTTCACCCCTCCACTTT
>TRBJ2-7|NA|NA|TRBV5-1
CASSLDPGLGLYEQYF
TGCGCCAGCAGCTTGGATCCGGGACTGGGCCTCTACGAGCAGTACTTC
>TRBJ2-2|NA|NA|TRBV2
CATAGPSNTGELFF
TGTGCCACGGCGGGACCGTCAAACACCGGGGAGCTGTTTTTT
>TRBJ1-5|NA|TRBD1|TRBV4-3
CASSQWAGGGGQPQHF
TGCGCCAGCAGCCAATGGGCAGGGGGCGGAGGTCAGCCCCAGCATTTT
>TRBJ1-1|NA|TRBD1|TRBV12-3/TRBV12-4
CASRDRGETEAFF
TGTGCCAGCAGGGACAGGGGCGAAACTGAAGCTTTCTTT
>TRBJ1-5|NA|NA|TRBV7-9
CASSRDSNQPQHF
TGTGCCAGCAGCCGGGATAGCAATCAGCCCCAGCATTTT
>TRBJ2-1|once|TRBD2|TRBV9
CASSVGTGTSYNEQFF
TGTGCCAGCAGCGTAGGCACCGGGACTAGTTACAATGAGCAGTTCTTC
>TRBJ1-5|few|NA|TRBV18
CASTTGNNQPQHF
TGTGCCAGCACAACAGGGAACAATCAGCCCCAGCATTTT
>TRBJ1-5|NA|NA|TRBV7-8
CASSLGHGFDSNQPQHF
TGTGCCAGCAGCTTAGGACACGGATTCGATAGCAATCAGCCCCAGCATTTT
>TRBJ2-2|NA|NA|TRBV7-7
CASSSEHGELFF
TGTGCCAGCAGCTCGGAGCACGGGGAGCTGTTTTTT
>TRBJ1-5|NA|TRBD1|TRBV27
CASTTGTGGNQPQHF
TGTGCCAGCACTACCGGGACAGGGGGCAATCAGCCCCAGCATTTT
>TRBJ2-5|NA|NA|TRBV7-9
CASSFSETQYF
TGTGCCAGCAGCTTCTCCGAGACCCAGTACTTC
>TRBJ1-2|once|TRBD1|TRBV7-3
CASSQVGGRLDYGYTF
TGTGCCAGCAGCCAAGTAGGGGGCAGGTTGGACTATGGCTACACCTTC
>TRBJ1-2|NA|TRBD1|TRBV10-3
CAISERDSNYGYTF
TGTGCCATCAGTGAAAGGGACAGTAACTATGGCTACACCTTC
>TRBJ1-1|NA|TRBD1|TRBV18
CASSPRQGAHTEAFF
TGTGCCAGCTCCCCCCGACAGGGGGCCCACACTGAAGCTTTCTTT
>TRBJ2-3|once|NA|TRBV5-5
CASSLTPSTDTQYF
TGTGCCAGCAGCTTGACACCTAGCACAGATACGCAGTATTTT
>TRBJ2-3|NA|TRBD1|TRBV4-1
CASSLTRTGISTDTQYF
TGCGCCAGCAGCCTAACAAGGACAGGGATTAGCACAGATACGCAGTATTTT
>TRBJ2-1|NA|TRBD1|TRBV5-6
CASSKGAPNEQFF
TGTGCCAGCAGCAAGGGGGCGCCTAATGAGCAGTTCTTC
>TRBJ1-1|NA|TRBD1|TRBV7-9
CASSFQGAWAFF
TGTGCCAGCAGCTTCCAGGGGGCGTGGGCTTTCTTT
>TRBJ2-3|NA|NA|TRBV10-3
CAISGQQGTDTQYF
TGTGCCATCAGTGGGCAACAGGGAACAGATACGCAGTATTTT
>TRBJ2-1|once|NA|TRBV18
CASSPREYEQFF
TGTGCCAGCTCACCAAGGGAGTATGAGCAGTTCTTC
>TRBJ1-1|NA|TRBD1|TRBV6-1
CASSDRGPTRTEAFF
TGTGCCAGCAGTGACAGGGGGCCAACTAGGACTGAAGCTTTCTTT
>TRBJ2-7|NA|TRBD1|TRBV3-1/TRBV3-2
CASSPGQGYYEQYF
TGTGCCAGCAGTCCGGGACAGGGCTACTACGAGCAGTACTTC
>TRBJ1-2|NA|NA|TRBV5-4
CASHPGLNYGYTF
TGTGCCAGCCACCCGGGACTTAACTATGGCTACACCTTC
>TRBJ1-5|NA|NA|TRBV15
CATSTTEGGWSNQPQHF
TGTGCCACCAGCACTACCGAGGGAGGTTGGAGCAATCAGCCCCAGCATTTT
>TRBJ1-5|NA|NA|TRBV12-5
CASGFQGVNQPQHF
TGTGCTAGTGGTTTTCAAGGAGTCAATCAGCCCCAGCATTTT
>TRBJ1-1|NA|NA|TRBV18
CASSPEGVNTEAFF
TGTGCCAGCTCACCAGAGGGGGTGAACACTGAAGCTTTCTTT
>TRBJ1-2|NA|TRBD1|TRBV5-1
CASRGTGYFYYGYTF
TGCGCCAGCCGAGGGACAGGGTATTTTTACTATGGCTACACCTTC